This TCR beta chain stems from a study of blood T cell repertoires in COVID-19. Seattle participants joined during active infection and were tracked over time. Trimming cost V 2 bases and J 4 bases; bases outside gene matches: 1. The CDR3 length is 13 residues. Germline CDR1 MNHEY, CDR2 SMNVEV (reference sequence). Original analysis: For nucleated cells, counts were estimated from reference gene primer amplification. The table came from immunoSEQ multiplex PCR; TCRdb's copy has only in-frame clones and leaves some out. The D gene and trimming were derived from the DNA, and the V and J assignments and clone size from that table. The data contain around 60,000 clones, about two thirds of them singletons.

This sequence was found in a woman in her 70s with COVID-19, enrolled during active disease. V usage is TRBV27 and J usage is TRBJ1-1, with TRBD1 matching over 7 bases. Input material: peripheral blood. CDR3 nucleotide sequence: TGTGCCAGCAGTTTAGGGGACAGCACTGAAGCTTTCTTT. Translation: CASSLGDSTEAFF.